One sample yielded the 6 T cell receptor beta chains listed below, sequenced in a study of cytotoxic CD8 clonotypes in ibrutinib-treated CLL. Repertoires were generated with immunoSEQ multiplex PCR, while TCRdb's copy carries only in-frame clones and drops some. The data contain some 150,000 clones, approximately 80% of them singletons. Sequencing used PBMCs, obtained after 36 months of ibrutinib treatment. The source of these receptors is a human donor with chronic lymphocytic leukemia.

The rearrangement links TRBV4-1 to TRBJ2-1, with TRBD1 matching over 7 bases. The length of the CDR3 is 14 residues. The J segment lost 5 bases and the V segment lost 2 bases, leaving 3 bases of the junction unmatched. Germline-derived CDR1 and CDR2 are MGHRA and YSYEKL. The CDR3 sequence: CASSQITGDNEQFF. In nucleotides, the CDR3 is TGCGCCAGCAGCCAAATTACAGGGGACAATGAGCAGTTCTTC.

J is TRBJ2-5 and V is TRBV4-2; D is perhaps TRBD2 (6 bases). The germline gives CDR1 LGHNA, CDR2 YNFKEQ. The CDR3 is 17 amino acids. V dropped 1 base and J dropped 0 bases, with 15 bases sitting between them. CDR3 amino acids: CASSQVGAGGHQETQYF. DNA of the CDR3: TGTGCCAGCAGCCAAGTAGGGGCCGGAGGGCACCAAGAGACCCAGTACTTC.

The chain links TRBV6-5 to TRBJ1-2, with D perhaps matching TRBD1 (6 bases). V lost 6 bases and J lost 4, with 15 bases in between. The CDR3 totals 14 residues. Germline-derived CDR1 and CDR2 are MNHEY and SVGAGI. The CDR3 spells CASRAEGVSYGYTF. The CDR3 region has the DNA TGTGCCAGCAGAGCGGAGGGGGTGAGCTATGGCTACACCTTC.

J is TRBJ2-5 and V is TRBV5-1; 9 bases are shared with TRBD2. CDR3 length equals 17 residues. The V gene's germline CDR1 is SGHRS and CDR2 YFSETQ. V lost 0 bases and J lost 0; bases outside the gene matches: 6. CDR3 protein: CASSLARLAENQETQYF. The DNA of the CDR3 is TGCGCCAGCAGCTTGGCTAGACTAGCGGAAAACCAAGAGACCCAGTACTTC. The full variable domain, completed using reference TRBV5-1 and TRBJ2-5, is KAGVTQTPRYLIKTRGQQVTLSCSPISGHRSVSWYQQTPGQGLQFLFEYFSETQRNKGNFPGRFSGRQFSNSRSEMNVSTLELGDSALYLCASSLARLAENQETQYFGPGTRLLVL.

The rearrangement joins TRBV7-3 to TRBJ2-1; D is unclear. Between the trimmed V and J ends, which lost 5 bases and 5 bases, there was a span of 16 bases. There are 15 residues in the CDR3. The germline V gene encodes CDR1 SGHTA and CDR2 FQGTGA. DNA for the CDR3: TGTGCCAGCAGCCTCCTACGGAAGATGGACAATGAGCAGTTCTTC. Its translation: CASSLLRKMDNEQFF.

This sequence joins TRBV7-9 and TRBJ2-1; D may match TRBD1 or TRBD2 (6 bases each). V was trimmed by 1 base and J by 8 bases, leaving 12 bases between them. CDR3 size: 14 residues. Germline assignment: CDR1 SEHNR and CDR2 FQNEAQ (reference sequence). CDR3 nucleotide sequence: TGTGCCAGCAGCTTAGGTGGGGGGCTGGATGAGCAGTTCTTC. Translation: CASSLGGGLDEQFF.